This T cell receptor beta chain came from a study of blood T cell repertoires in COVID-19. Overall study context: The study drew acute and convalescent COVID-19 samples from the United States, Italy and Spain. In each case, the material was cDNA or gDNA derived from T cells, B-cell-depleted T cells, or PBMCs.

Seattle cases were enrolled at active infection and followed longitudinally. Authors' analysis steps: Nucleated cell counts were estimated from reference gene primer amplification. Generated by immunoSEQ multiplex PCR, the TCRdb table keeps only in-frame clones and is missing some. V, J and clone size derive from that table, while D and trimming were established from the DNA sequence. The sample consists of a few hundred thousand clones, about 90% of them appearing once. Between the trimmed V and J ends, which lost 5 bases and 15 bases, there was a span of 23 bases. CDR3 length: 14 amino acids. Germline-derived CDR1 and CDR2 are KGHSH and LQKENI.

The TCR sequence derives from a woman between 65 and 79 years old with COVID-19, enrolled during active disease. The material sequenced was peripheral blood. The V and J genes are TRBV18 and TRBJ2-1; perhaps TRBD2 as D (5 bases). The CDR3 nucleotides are TGTGCCAGCTCATCGATGTCTAGCTCCACCCCCCGGTTCTTC. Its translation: CASSSMSSSTPRFF.